The 15 T cell receptor beta chains presented below share a single source sample, sequenced in a study of shared T cell receptors in the human thymus. The repertoire was sequenced with immunoSEQ multiplex PCR; TCRdb's copy has only in-frame clones and lacks some. The sample records 700,000 or so clones, 70% to 90% being singletons. A further study also used this sample, focusing on human thymus T cells.

Sequencing was carried out using thymocytes. The origin of the receptors is a girl less than two years old with a congenital heart defect.

J is TRBJ1-6 and V is TRBV28; a possible D gene is TRBD1 (5 bases). V shed 4 bases and J shed 10 bases, with 11 bases lying between them. The CDR3 has 13 amino acids. Germline CDR1 and CDR2: MDHEN and SYDVKM. The CDR3 region has the DNA TGTGCCAGCAGTTGCAGGGCCCGGTCACCCCTCCACTTT. Its translation: CASSCRARSPLHF.

V usage is TRBV25-1 and J usage is TRBJ2-5, with 9 bases lining up with TRBD1. The CDR3 length is 12 residues. Germline V gene lookup returns CDR1 MGHDK and CDR2 SYGVNS. V gave up 5 bases and J gave up 7 bases; unmatched junction bases: 2. For the CDR3, the DNA is TGTGCCAGCAGTCACAGGGGGCTGACCCAGTACTTC. Amino acid sequence: CASSHRGLTQYF. The variable domain in full, completed from reference TRBV25-1 and TRBJ2-5, reads EADIYQTPRYLVIGTGKKITLECSQTMGHDKMYWYQQDPGMELHLIHYSYGVNSTEKGDLSSESTVSRIRTEHFPLTLESARPSHTSQYLCASSHRGLTQYFGPGTRLLVL.

The chain links TRBV18 to TRBJ1-4; 7 nucleotides match TRBD1. The junction had 10 bases not matched to a gene; V was cut back by 4 bases and J by 5 bases. The CDR3 runs 16 residues. CDR1 and CDR2 from the germline V gene are KGHSH and LQKENI. CDR3 coding DNA: TGTGCCAGCTCACTTTCGGGCGGGACAGAAAATGAAAAACTGTTTTTT. Its protein is CASSLSGGTENEKLFF.

This clone appeared once. The chain employs TRBV9 and TRBJ1-4, with D hard to call. Germline loops: CDR1 SGDLS, CDR2 YYNGEE. The CDR3 length is 14 residues. V dropped 2 bases and J dropped 3 bases, with 8 bases sitting between them. The CDR3 nucleotides read TGTGCCAGCAGCGTCGGCGGATCTAATGAAAAACTGTTTTTT. It translates to CASSVGGSNEKLFF.

For the CDR3, the DNA is TGTGCCAGCTCACCTTGGACAGGGATCGGTAGCTACACCTTC. This gives the protein CASSPWTGIGSYTF. The gene calls are TRBV18 and TRBJ1-2; 8 positions match TRBD1. V was clipped by 3 bases and J by 9 bases; unmatched bases: 9. The V gene's germline CDR1 is KGHSH and CDR2 LQKENI. The length of the CDR3 is 14 residues.

The chain has TRBV11-2 and TRBJ1-2; 9 nucleotides line up with TRBD1. The CDR3 totals 19 residues. V shed 5 bases and J 6 bases; nucleotides not matched to a gene: 22. In germline, CDR1 is SGHAT, CDR2 FQNNGV. CDR3 bases: TGTGCCAGCAGCGGATGCCATGAACATGGGACAGGGTGTTGGGATGGCTACACCTTC. Protein product: CASSGCHEHGTGCWDGYTF.

The chain joins TRBV18 to TRBJ1-1; D unresolved. The V and J ends lost 3 bases and 7 bases respectively, with 12 bases between them. The CDR3 runs to 13 residues. Germline V lookup: CDR1 KGHSH, CDR2 LQKENI. As DNA, the CDR3 is TGTGCCAGCTCACCGTCGGACGGGGATGAAGCTTTCTTT. As protein: CASSPSDGDEAFF. The full variable domain, in which reference TRBV18 and TRBJ1-1 provide the parts outside the CDR3, is NAGVMQNPRHLVRRRGQEARLRCSPMKGHSHVYWYRQLPEEGLKFMVYLQKENIIDESGMPKERFSAEFPKEGPSILRIQQVVRGDSAAYFCASSPSDGDEAFFGQGTRLTVV.

The chain couples TRBV4-3 to TRBJ2-3, with 9 bases matching TRBD1. Germline lookup yields CDR1 LGHNA and CDR2 YSLEER. Losses at the gene ends were 0 bases for V and 4 bases for J; bases not matched to a gene: 5. This CDR3 is built from 16 residues. CDR3 sequence (DNA): TGCGCCAGCAGCCAAGATGAACAGGGGGCGGCAGATACGCAGTATTTT. This gives the protein CASSQDEQGAADTQYF.

This clone showed up just once. The chain couples TRBV5-1 to TRBJ2-1, with 8 bases aligning to TRBD2. The CDR3 spans 12 residues. J lost 6 bases, V lost 4 bases, and 0 bases had no gene match. CDR1 SGHRS and CDR2 YFSETQ come from the germline V gene. The CDR3 sequence is CASSAGGNEQFF. The CDR3 nucleotides are TGCGCCAGCAGCGCGGGGGGCAATGAGCAGTTCTTC. The full variable domain, with the rest looked up from reference TRBV5-1 and TRBJ2-1, is KAGVTQTPRYLIKTRGQQVTLSCSPISGHRSVSWYQQTPGQGLQFLFEYFSETQRNKGNFPGRFSGRQFSNSRSEMNVSTLELGDSALYLCASSAGGNEQFFGPGTRLTVL.

The chain joins TRBV10-3 to TRBJ2-5; tentatively, D is TRBD2 (5 bases). Germline-derived CDR1 and CDR2 are ENHRY and SYGVKD. Deletions cut 3 bases from V and 4 bases from J, with 18 bases between. This CDR3 region has 16 residues. Here the CDR3 reads CAISDSPGEGRETQYF. The CDR3 bases are TGTGCCATCAGTGACTCCCCTGGTGAGGGTCGAGAGACCCAGTACTTC.

In this sample, this clone turned up once. CDR3 amino acids: CASSPRGGAEETQYF. The CDR3 DNA sequence: TGTGCCAGCAGCCCTCGCGGGGGGGCGGAGGAGACCCAGTACTTC. The chain carries TRBV7-3 and TRBJ2-5; 9 nucleotides align to TRBD2. The CDR3 has 15 amino acids. CDR1 and CDR2 from the germline V gene are SGHTA and FQGTGA. Trimming cost V 5 bases and J 5 bases; bases outside gene matches: 9. Full variable domain (missing parts from reference TRBV7-3 and TRBJ2-5): GAGVSQTPSNKVTEKGKYVELRCDPISGHTALYWYRQSLGQGPEFLIYFQGTGAADDSGLPNDRFFAVRPEGSVSTLKIQRTERGDSAVYLCASSPRGGAEETQYFGPGTRLLVL.

The chain recombines TRBV5-1 with TRBJ2-7; 9 bases fit TRBD1. Germline-derived CDR1 and CDR2 are SGHRS and YFSETQ. The CDR3 contains 14 residues. Unmatched junction bases numbered 8, after V lost 6 bases and J lost 4 bases. CDR3 region: CASTKKTGGYEQYF. The CDR3 DNA sequence: TGCGCCAGCACCAAAAAGACAGGGGGATACGAGCAGTACTTC.

The CDR3 here is CASRFGGDTDTQYF. The CDR3 bases are TGTGCCAGCAGATTCGGGGGAGACACAGATACGCAGTATTTT. This chain links TRBV6-1 with TRBJ2-3; TRBD2 is a possible D gene (6 bases). V was clipped by 6 bases and J by 2 bases, with 12 bases between them. CDR1 and CDR2 (germline): MNHNS, SASEGT. The CDR3 sequence is 14 residues long.

The chain links TRBV12-5 to TRBJ2-7; 8 positions match TRBD2. Looked up from germline, CDR1 is LGHNT and CDR2 is FRNRAP. J gave up 2 bases and V 6 bases, and 9 bases lay outside the gene matches. This CDR3 has 15 amino acids. CDR3 residues: CASGPTGTRAYEQYF. The CDR3 nucleotides are TGTGCTAGTGGCCCGACCGGGACTAGGGCCTACGAGCAGTACTTC.

This clone has more than one count but fewer than ten. The rearrangement links TRBV6-4 to TRBJ2-1; 7 positions match TRBD1. V lost 3 bases and J lost 1; bases outside the gene matches: 6. The CDR3 is 16 amino acids. CDR1 is MRHNA and CDR2 is SNTAGT in the germline V gene. The CDR3 sequence: CASSDRTGPSYNEQFF. The DNA for the CDR3 is TGTGCCAGCAGTGATCGGACAGGACCTTCCTACAATGAGCAGTTCTTC.